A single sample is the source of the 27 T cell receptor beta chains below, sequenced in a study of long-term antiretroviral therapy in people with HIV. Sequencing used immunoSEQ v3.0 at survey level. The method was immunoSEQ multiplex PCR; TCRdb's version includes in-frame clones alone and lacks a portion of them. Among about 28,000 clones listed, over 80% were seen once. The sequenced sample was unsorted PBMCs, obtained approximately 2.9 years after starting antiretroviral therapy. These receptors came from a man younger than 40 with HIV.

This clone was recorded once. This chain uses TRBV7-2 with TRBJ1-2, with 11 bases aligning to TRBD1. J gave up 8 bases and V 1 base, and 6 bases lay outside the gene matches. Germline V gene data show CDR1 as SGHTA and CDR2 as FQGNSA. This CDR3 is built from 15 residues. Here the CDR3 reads CASSLDGQGALGYTF. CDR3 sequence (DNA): TGTGCCAGCAGCTTAGACGGACAGGGGGCGCTGGGCTACACCTTC. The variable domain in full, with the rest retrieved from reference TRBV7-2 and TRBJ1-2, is GAGVSQSPSNKVTEKGKDVELRCDPISGHTALYWYRQSLGQGLEFLIYFQGNSAPDKSGLPSDRFSAERTGGSVSTLTIQRTQQEDSAVYLCASSLDGQGALGYTFGSGTRLTVV.

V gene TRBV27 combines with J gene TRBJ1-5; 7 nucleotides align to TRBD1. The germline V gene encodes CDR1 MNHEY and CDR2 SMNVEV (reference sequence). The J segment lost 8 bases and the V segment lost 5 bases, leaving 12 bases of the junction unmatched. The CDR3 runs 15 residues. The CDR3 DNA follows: TGTGCCAGCAGTCCCCGGGCAGGGGGTAGTGAGCCCCAGCATTTT. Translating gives CASSPRAGGSEPQHF.

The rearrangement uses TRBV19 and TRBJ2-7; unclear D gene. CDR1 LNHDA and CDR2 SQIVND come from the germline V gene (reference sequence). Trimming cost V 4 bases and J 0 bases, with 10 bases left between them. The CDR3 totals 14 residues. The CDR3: CASSTDFSSYEQYF. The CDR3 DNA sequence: TGTGCCAGTAGTACCGACTTTAGCTCCTACGAGCAGTACTTC.

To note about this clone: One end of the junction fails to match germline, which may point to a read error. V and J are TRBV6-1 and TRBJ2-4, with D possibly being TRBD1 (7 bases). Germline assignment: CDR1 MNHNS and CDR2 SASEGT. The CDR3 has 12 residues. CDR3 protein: CASSEKPGGIRF. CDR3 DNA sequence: TGTGCCAGCAGTGAAAAGCCAGGGGGGATTAGGTTC.

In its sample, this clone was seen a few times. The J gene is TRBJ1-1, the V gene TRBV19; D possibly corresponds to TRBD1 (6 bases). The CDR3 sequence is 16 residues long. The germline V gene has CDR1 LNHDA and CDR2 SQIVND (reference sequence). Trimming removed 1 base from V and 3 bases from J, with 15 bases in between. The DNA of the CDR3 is TGTGCCAGTAGTATAGGACCTGGCAGGGGCTACACTGAAGCTTTCTTT. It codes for CASSIGPGRGYTEAFF.

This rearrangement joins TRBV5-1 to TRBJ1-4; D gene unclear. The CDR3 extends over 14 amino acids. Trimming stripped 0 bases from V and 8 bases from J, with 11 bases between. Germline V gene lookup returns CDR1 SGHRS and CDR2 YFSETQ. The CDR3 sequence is CASSLASEAEKLFF. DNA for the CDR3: TGCGCCAGCAGCTTGGCCTCGGAGGCGGAAAAACTGTTTTTT.

The CDR3 DNA reads as TGCGCCAGCAGCTTCCCCCCCGCGGTGTTCTTC. Residues: CASSFPPAVFF. The genes are TRBV5-1 and TRBJ2-1; unclear D gene. The CDR3 has 11 amino acids. The V gene lost 2 bases and the J gene lost 15 bases, with 12 bases spanning the gap. In germline, CDR1 is SGHRS, CDR2 YFSETQ.

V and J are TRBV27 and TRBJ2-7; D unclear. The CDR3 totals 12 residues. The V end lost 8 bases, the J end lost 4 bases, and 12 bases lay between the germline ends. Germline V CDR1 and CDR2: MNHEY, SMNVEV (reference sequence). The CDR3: CASLSPSYEQYF. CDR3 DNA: TGTGCCAGCCTCTCCCCGTCGTACGAGCAGTACTTC.

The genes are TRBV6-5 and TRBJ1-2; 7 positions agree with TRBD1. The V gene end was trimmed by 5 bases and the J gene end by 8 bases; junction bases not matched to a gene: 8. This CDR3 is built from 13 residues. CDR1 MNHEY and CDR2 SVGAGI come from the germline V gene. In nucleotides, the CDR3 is TGTGCCAGCAGTGCCGGACAGGCGGGGGGCTACACCTTC. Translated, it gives CASSAGQAGGYTF.

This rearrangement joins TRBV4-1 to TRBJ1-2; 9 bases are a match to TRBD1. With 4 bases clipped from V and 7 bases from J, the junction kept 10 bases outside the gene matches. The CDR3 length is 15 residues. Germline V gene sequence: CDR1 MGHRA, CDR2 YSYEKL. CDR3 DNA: TGCGCCAGCAGCCTAAAGCCAGGACAGGGGACTGGCTACACCTTC. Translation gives CASSLKPGQGTGYTF.

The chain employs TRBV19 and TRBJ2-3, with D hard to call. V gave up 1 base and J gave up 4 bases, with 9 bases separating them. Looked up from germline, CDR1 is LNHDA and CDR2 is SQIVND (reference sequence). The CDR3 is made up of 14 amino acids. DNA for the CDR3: TGTGCCAGTAGTATAGGTTCAGGCCCAGATACGCAGTATTTT. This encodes CASSIGSGPDTQYF.

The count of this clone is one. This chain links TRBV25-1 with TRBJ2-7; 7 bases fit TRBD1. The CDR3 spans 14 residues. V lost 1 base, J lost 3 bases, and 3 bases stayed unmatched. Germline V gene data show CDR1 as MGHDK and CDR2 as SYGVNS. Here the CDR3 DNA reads TGTGCCAGCAGTGAATCAGGGGGAAGCTACGAGCAGTACTTC. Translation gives CASSESGGSYEQYF.

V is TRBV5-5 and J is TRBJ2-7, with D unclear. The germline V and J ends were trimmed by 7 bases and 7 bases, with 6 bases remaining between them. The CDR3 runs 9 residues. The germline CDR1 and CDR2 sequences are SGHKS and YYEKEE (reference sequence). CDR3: CASGWEQYF. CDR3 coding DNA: TGTGCCAGCGGGTGGGAGCAGTACTTC.

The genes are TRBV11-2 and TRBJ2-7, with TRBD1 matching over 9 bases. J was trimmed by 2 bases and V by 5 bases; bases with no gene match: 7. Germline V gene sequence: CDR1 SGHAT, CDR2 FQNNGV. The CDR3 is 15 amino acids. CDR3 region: CASSPRDRVTYEQYF. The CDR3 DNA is TGTGCCAGCAGCCCGCGGGACAGGGTAACCTACGAGCAGTACTTC.

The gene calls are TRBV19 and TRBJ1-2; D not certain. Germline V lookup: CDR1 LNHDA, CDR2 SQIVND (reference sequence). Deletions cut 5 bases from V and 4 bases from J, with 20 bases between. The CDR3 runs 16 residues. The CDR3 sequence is CASSSAVSYAIYGYTF. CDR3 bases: TGTGCCAGTAGTTCAGCCGTCAGTTACGCAATCTATGGCTACACCTTC.

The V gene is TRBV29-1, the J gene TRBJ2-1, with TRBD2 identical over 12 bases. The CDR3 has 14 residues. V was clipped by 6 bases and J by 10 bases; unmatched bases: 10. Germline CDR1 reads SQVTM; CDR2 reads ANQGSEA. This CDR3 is CSVVPLAGGDEQFF. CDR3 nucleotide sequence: TGCAGCGTGGTACCCCTAGCGGGAGGGGACGAGCAGTTCTTC.

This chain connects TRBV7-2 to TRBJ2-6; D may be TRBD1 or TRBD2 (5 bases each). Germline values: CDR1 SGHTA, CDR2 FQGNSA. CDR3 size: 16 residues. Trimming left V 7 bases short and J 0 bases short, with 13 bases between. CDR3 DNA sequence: TGTGCCAGCACCCCGGGACGCTTCTCTGGGGCCAACGTCCTGACTTTC. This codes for CASTPGRFSGANVLTF.

The CDR3 loop reads CASSQEEGAQNYGYTF. As DNA, the CDR3 is TGCGCCAGCAGCCAGGAAGAGGGGGCACAGAACTATGGCTACACCTTC. The rearrangement uses TRBV4-1 and TRBJ1-2; TRBD1 matches at 7 bases. Germline V CDR1 and CDR2: MGHRA, YSYEKL. The CDR3 totals 16 residues. V lost 3 bases, J lost 2 bases, and 9 bases stayed unmatched.

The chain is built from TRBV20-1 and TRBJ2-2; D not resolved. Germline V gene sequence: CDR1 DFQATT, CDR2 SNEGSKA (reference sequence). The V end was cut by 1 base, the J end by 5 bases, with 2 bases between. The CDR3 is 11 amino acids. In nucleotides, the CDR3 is TGCAGTGCTAGAGGAACCGGGGAGCTGTTTTTT. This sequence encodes CSARGTGELFF.

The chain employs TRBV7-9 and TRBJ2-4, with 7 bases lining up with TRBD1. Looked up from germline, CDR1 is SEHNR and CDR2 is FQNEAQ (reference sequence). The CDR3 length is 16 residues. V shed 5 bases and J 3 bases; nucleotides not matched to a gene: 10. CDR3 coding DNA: TGTGCCAGCAGCCCTACAGGGGAGCATGTCAAAAACATTCAGTACTTC. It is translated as CASSPTGEHVKNIQYF.

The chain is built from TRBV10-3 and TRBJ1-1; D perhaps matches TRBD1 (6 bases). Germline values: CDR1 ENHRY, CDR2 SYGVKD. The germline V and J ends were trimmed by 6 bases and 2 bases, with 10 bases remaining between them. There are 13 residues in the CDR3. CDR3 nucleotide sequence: TGTGCCATCAGGGACAGAATAAACACTGAAGCTTTCTTT. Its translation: CAIRDRINTEAFF.

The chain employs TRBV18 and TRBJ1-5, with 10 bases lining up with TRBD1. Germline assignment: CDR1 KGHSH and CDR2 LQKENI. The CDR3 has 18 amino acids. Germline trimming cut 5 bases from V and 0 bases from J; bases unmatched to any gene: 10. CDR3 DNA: TGTGCCAGCTCATCCGGGACAGGGGATTCCTATAGCAATCAGCCCCAGCATTTT. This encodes CASSSGTGDSYSNQPQHF.

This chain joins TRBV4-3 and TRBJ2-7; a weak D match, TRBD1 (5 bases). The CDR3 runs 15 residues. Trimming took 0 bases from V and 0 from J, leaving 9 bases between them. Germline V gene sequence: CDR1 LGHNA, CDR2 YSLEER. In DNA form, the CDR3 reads TGCGCCAGCAGCCAAGAGCCAGGGATCTCCTACGAGCAGTACTTC. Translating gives CASSQEPGISYEQYF.

This chain's CDR3 is CASSPQGQESLTTQYF. The CDR3 bases are TGTGCCAGCAGTCCCCAGGGACAGGAAAGCCTTACGACCCAGTACTTC. The rearrangement links TRBV28 to TRBJ2-5, with 8 bases matching TRBD1. Germline CDR1 and CDR2: MDHEN and SYDVKM. CDR3 length: 16 residues. The trim removed 5 bases at V and 7 bases at J, leaving 15 bases unmatched.

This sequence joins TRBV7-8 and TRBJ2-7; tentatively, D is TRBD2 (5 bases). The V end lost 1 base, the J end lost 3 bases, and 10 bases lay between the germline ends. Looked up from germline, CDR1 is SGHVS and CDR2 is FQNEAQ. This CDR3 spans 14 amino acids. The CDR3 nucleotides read TGTGCCAGCAGCTTAGTGAGGGAGAGCTACGAGCAGTACTTC. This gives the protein CASSLVRESYEQYF. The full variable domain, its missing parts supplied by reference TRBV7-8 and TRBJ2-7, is GAGVSQSPRYKVAKRGQDVALRCDPISGHVSLFWYQQALGQGPEFLTYFQNEAQLDKSGLPSDRFFAERPEGSVSTLKIQRTQQEDSAVYLCASSLVRESYEQYFGPGTRLTVT.

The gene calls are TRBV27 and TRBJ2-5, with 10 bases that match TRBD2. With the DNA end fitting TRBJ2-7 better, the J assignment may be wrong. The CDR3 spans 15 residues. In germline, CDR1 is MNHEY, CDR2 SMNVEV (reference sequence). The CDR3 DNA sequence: TGTGCCAGCAGTTTACAGACTAGCGGGCCCTACGAGCAGTACTTC. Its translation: CASSLQTSGPYEQYF.

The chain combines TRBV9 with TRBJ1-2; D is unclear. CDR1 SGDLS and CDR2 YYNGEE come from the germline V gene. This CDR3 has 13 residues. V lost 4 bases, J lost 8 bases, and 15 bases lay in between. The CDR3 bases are TGTGCCAGCAGCTTCGGGCCGTTACTCGGCTACACCTTC. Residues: CASSFGPLLGYTF.